This TCR beta chain is drawn from a study of blood T cells in healthy people across ages. The V gene lost 5 bases and the J gene lost 1 base, with 14 bases spanning the gap. Germline values: CDR1 SEHNR, CDR2 FQNEAQ (reference sequence). The CDR3 has 15 residues. A second PCR of about 6 to 12 cycles used a sample-barcoded 5' primer and a J-beta primer mix. Every molecule of cDNA carried a tag from a template-switch adaptor with 12 random nucleotides. A single record per CDR3 protein comes from TCRdb applying MiXCR to the 5' RACE reads. The table includes about 1,500,000 distinct CDR3 sequences, roughly 28% detected once. A few counts support this clonotype. The antigen remains unidentified. Total RNA, at least 5.5 micrograms per sample, was extracted from PBMCs. Broader study findings: Long-lived and aged donors differed, with more naive CD4+ cells and higher diversity in the long-lived. A strong correlation was seen between TCR beta diversity and naive T cell percentage.

This clonotype was sampled from a young woman in good health. Material for sequencing was blood. The chain links TRBV7-9 to TRBJ1-1, with D perhaps matching TRBD1 (5 bases). The CDR3 nucleotides read TGTGCCAGCAGCGTTGGGGCGCTGGGGAACACTGAAGCTTTCTTT. Its translation is CASSVGALGNTEAFF.